This TCR beta chain was identified in a study of OX40 agonist ivuxolimab in advanced cancers. Across the whole study: Clinicians treated patients with ivuxolimab, an agonistic anti-OX40 (CD134) antibody. Patients in the trial were receiving intravenous ivuxolimab every 2 weeks, at doses of 0.01 to 10 mg/kg. Patients were under 90% male with ages about 20 to 79, mean about 65. Eligibility rules accepted prior anti-PD-1, anti-PD-L1 or anti-CTLA-4 therapy, and roughly 42% had some.

TCRdb keeps only in-frame clones here, not all; method: immunoSEQ multiplex PCR. The sample lists nearly 60,000 clones, approximately 88% occurring once. This CDR3 is built from 16 residues. Germline V lookup: CDR1 SGHKS, CDR2 YYEKEE (reference sequence). Trimming left V 6 bases short and J 4 bases short, with 20 bases between. The receptor's source is an adult with an advanced solid tumor such as melanoma, head and neck, liver or kidney cancer. Sequencing was performed on CD4+ or CD8+ T cells sorted from blood, taken in a trial of the OX40 agonist ivuxolimab. The chain combines TRBV5-5 with TRBJ2-1; D remains unclear. CDR3 sequence: CASTPGPTRSYNEQFF. CDR3 nucleotide sequence: TGTGCCAGCACCCCGGGCCCAACTCGGTCATACAATGAGCAGTTCTTC. The full variable domain, its missing parts supplied by reference TRBV5-5 and TRBJ2-1, is DAGVTQSPTHLIKTRGQQVTLRCSPISGHKSVSWYQQVLGQGPQFIFQYYEKEERGRGNFPDRFSARQFPNYSSELNVNALLLGDSALYLCASTPGPTRSYNEQFFGPGTRLTVL.